The 10 T cell receptor beta chains reported below all come from one sample, sequenced in a study of T cells after yellow fever vaccination. TCRdb re-called the 5' RACE reads through MiXCR, storing one row per CDR3 protein. There are roughly 170,000 distinct CDR3 sequences in the sample; approximately 9.9% occur only once, and 35% to 40% lies in the top ten. Sequenced here: CD8+ T cells sorted from PBMCs, sampled 45 days after the yellow fever booster vaccination. Receptors were obtained from a man aged 18-30 years who received the YFV17D yellow fever vaccine.

There are many counts of this clonotype. The chain combines TRBV20-1 with TRBJ1-2; possible D gene TRBD1, 6 bases. The germline gives CDR1 DFQATT, CDR2 SNEGSKA (reference sequence). The CDR3 totals 17 residues. The germline V and J ends were trimmed by 2 bases and 6 bases, with 25 bases remaining between them. The CDR3 coding sequence is TGCAGTGCTAGAATTCAGGACCCCTTTAGGGACACGGATGGCTACACCTTC. Encoded protein: CSARIQDPFRDTDGYTF.

This clonotype has more than one count but fewer than ten. This chain links TRBV5-1 with TRBJ2-7, with a tentative D call TRBD2 (6 bases). CDR3 length: 15 residues. V was trimmed by 5 bases and J by 0 bases, leaving 15 bases between them. Germline lookup yields CDR1 SGHRS and CDR2 YFSETQ. CDR3 DNA: TGCGCCAGCAGTGGCGGGACTTCCTCCTCCTACGAGCAGTACTTC. Encoded protein: CASSGGTSSSYEQYF. Looking up the rest from reference TRBV5-1 and TRBJ2-7 gives the full variable domain: KAGVTQTPRYLIKTRGQQVTLSCSPISGHRSVSWYQQTPGQGLQFLFEYFSETQRNKGNFPGRFSGRQFSNSRSEMNVSTLELGDSALYLCASSGGTSSSYEQYFGPGTRLTVT.

This clonotype has ten or more counts. The V call is TRBV2, the J call TRBJ1-1; TRBD1 matches at 7 bases. The CDR3 has 14 amino acids. V was pared by 5 bases and J by 2 bases, with 5 bases of the junction left unmatched. Germline V lookup: CDR1 SNHLY, CDR2 FYNNEI. CDR3: CASSLRQGNTEAFF. The DNA for the CDR3 is TGTGCCAGCAGTCTCAGACAGGGAAACACTGAAGCTTTCTTT. The whole variable domain, filled in from reference TRBV2 and TRBJ1-1, reads EPEVTQTPSHQVTQMGQEVILRCVPISNHLYFYWYRQILGQKVEFLVSFYNNEISEKSEIFDDQFSVERPDGSNFTLKIRSTKLEDSAMYFCASSLRQGNTEAFFGQGTRLTVV.

This clonotype appeared a few times. This chain links TRBV12-3 or TRBV12-4 with TRBJ1-2; D perhaps matches TRBD1 (5 bases). V lost 1 base and J lost 7, with 10 bases in between. This CDR3 has 13 residues. The CDR3 region has the DNA TGTGCCAGCAGTTTAGTCGGGGCACCTGGCTACACCTTC. Amino acid sequence: CASSLVGAPGYTF.

This rearrangement joins TRBV5-6 to TRBJ1-1; no firm D call. CDR3 length equals 13 residues. Germline values: CDR1 SGHDT, CDR2 YYEEEE. The germline V and J ends were trimmed by 1 base and 0 bases, with 4 bases remaining between them. This CDR3 is CASSLIMNTEAFF. As DNA, the CDR3 is TGTGCCAGCAGCTTGATTATGAACACTGAAGCTTTCTTT.

This rearrangement joins TRBV24-1 to TRBJ1-5; a possible D gene is TRBD1 (5 bases). Trimming pared 3 bases from V and 5 bases from J, leaving 7 bases between. CDR3 length equals 13 residues. Per germline, CDR1 KGHDR and CDR2 SFDVKD. The CDR3 is CATSDTGYQPQHF. CDR3 sequence (DNA): TGTGCCACCAGTGATACAGGTTATCAGCCCCAGCATTTT.

This clonotype was recorded a few times. The chain combines TRBV5-1 with TRBJ1-2; D not resolved. This CDR3 has 18 amino acids. From germline, CDR1 is SGHRS and CDR2 YFSETQ. V was clipped by 4 bases and J by 2 bases, with 24 bases between them. CDR3 sequence reads: CASSQSGILRQDNYGYTF. The DNA of the CDR3 is TGCGCCAGCAGCCAATCGGGTATCCTTAGGCAGGACAACTATGGCTACACCTTC.

This clonotype was observed a few times. V and J are TRBV4-1 and TRBJ1-3; D might be TRBD1 (6 bases). In germline, CDR1 is MGHRA, CDR2 YSYEKL. This CDR3 region has 14 residues. Trimming took 5 bases from V and 4 from J, leaving 12 bases between them. The CDR3 loop is CASSDQGRGNTIYF. DNA for the CDR3: TGCGCCAGCAGCGACCAGGGGCGGGGAAACACCATATATTTT.

The chain uses TRBV3-1 and TRBJ2-1, with D possibly matching TRBD1 (6 bases). V lost 6 bases and J lost 7, with 19 bases in between. The germline V gene encodes CDR1 LGHDT and CDR2 YNNKEL (reference sequence). This CDR3 has 15 residues. The CDR3 nucleotides are TGTGCCAGCAGTCACGGGACACTGGGCGGAAATGAGCAGTTCTTC. It translates to CASSHGTLGGNEQFF.

This clonotype appeared a few times. The chain carries TRBV4-1 and TRBJ2-2; D remains unclear. The ends were cut back, 0 bases at V and 5 bases at J, with 10 bases in the middle. CDR1 and CDR2 from the germline V gene are MGHRA and YSYEKL. CDR3 size: 15 residues. The CDR3 nucleotides are TGCGCCAGCAGCCAAGAGGAGTTAAGGACCGGGGAGCTGTTTTTT. This sequence encodes CASSQEELRTGELFF.